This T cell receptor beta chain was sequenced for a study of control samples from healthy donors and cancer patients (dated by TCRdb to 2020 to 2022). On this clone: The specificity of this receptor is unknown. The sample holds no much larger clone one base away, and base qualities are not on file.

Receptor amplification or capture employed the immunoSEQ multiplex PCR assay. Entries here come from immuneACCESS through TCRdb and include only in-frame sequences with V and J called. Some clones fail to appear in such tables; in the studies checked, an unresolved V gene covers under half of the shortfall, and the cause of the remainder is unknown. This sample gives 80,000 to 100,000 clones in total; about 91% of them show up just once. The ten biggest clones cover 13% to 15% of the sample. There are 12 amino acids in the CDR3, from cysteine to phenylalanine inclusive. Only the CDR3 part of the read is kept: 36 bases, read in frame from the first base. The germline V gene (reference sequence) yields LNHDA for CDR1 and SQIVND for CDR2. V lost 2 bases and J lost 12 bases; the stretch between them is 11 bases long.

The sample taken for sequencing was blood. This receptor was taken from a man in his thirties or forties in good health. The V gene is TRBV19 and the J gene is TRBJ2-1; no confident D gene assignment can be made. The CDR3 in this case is CASSITGLLQFF. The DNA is TGTGCCAGTAGTATAACCGGCTTGCTGCAGTTCTTC. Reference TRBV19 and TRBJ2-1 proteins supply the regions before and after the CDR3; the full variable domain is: DGGITQSPKYLFRKEGQNVTLSCEQNLNHDAMYWYRQDPGQGLRLIYYSQIVNDFQKGDIAEGYSVSREKKESFPLTVTSAQKNPTAFYLCASSITGLLQFFGPGTRLTVL.